This is a list of T cell receptor beta chains from one sample in a study of blood T cell repertoires in COVID-19. TCRdb keeps only in-frame clones here, not all; method: immunoSEQ multiplex PCR. Here the sample spans about 270,000 clones, about 87% being singletons. Sequences were obtained from PBMCs or T cells enriched from blood (not recorded which). These receptors were taken from a woman between 50 and 59 years old who had recovered from COVID-19. Each CDR3 is given with its conserved first and last residue. D genes are given only for firm matches. Clone size, where shown, is once, few, many, or a class for clones that have expanded.

cdr3_aa: CASSQGQGAYGYTF
cdr3_nt: TGTGCCAGCAGCCAAGGACAGGGAGCCTATGGCTACACCTTC
cdr3_length: 14
j_call: TRBJ1-2
v_call: TRBV3-1/TRBV3-2
clone_size: .
d_call: TRBD1

cdr3_aa: CAIRGTERGNEQFF
cdr3_nt: TGTGCCATCAGGGGGACGGAGAGGGGGAATGAGCAGTTCTTC
cdr3_length: 14
j_call: TRBJ2-1
v_call: TRBV10-3
clone_size: .
d_call: .

cdr3_aa: CASRSGTQGALVNEQYF
cdr3_nt: TGTGCCAGCAGGTCAGGGACACAGGGGGCTTTAGTTAACGAGCAGTACTTC
cdr3_length: 17
j_call: TRBJ2-7
v_call: TRBV27
clone_size: .
d_call: TRBD1

cdr3_aa: CASSLTRGLEQYF
cdr3_nt: TGTGCCAGCAGCTTAACTAGAGGGCTGGAGCAGTACTTC
cdr3_length: 13
j_call: TRBJ2-7
v_call: TRBV7-8
clone_size: .
d_call: .

cdr3_aa: CSASGPGLDGYTF
cdr3_nt: TGCAGTGCTAGTGGCCCAGGCCTGGATGGCTACACCTTC
cdr3_length: 13
j_call: TRBJ1-2
v_call: TRBV20-1
clone_size: .
d_call: .

cdr3_aa: CARDTRCHSNQPQHF
cdr3_nt: TGTGCCCGGGACACACGCTGCCATAGCAATCAGCCCCAGCATTTT
cdr3_length: 15
j_call: TRBJ1-5
v_call: TRBV12-5
clone_size: .
d_call: .

cdr3_aa: CASSQPSGTQETQYF
cdr3_nt: TGCGCCAGCAGCCAACCCAGCGGGACCCAAGAGACCCAGTACTTC
cdr3_length: 15
j_call: TRBJ2-5
v_call: TRBV4-1
clone_size: .
d_call: TRBD2

cdr3_aa: CASSTHRVGEREVSYEQYF
cdr3_nt: TGTGCCAGCAGTACCCACAGGGTCGGTGAGCGGGAGGTGTCGTACGAGCAGTACTTC
cdr3_length: 19
j_call: TRBJ2-7
v_call: TRBV28
clone_size: .
d_call: TRBD2

cdr3_aa: CASSLERAGVMNTEAFF
cdr3_nt: TGTGCCAGCAGTTTAGAAAGGGCAGGGGTTATGAACACTGAAGCTTTCTTT
cdr3_length: 17
j_call: TRBJ1-1
v_call: TRBV28
clone_size: few
d_call: .

cdr3_aa: CASSPLGTASTDTQYF
cdr3_nt: TGTGCCAGCAGCCCCTTGGGGACAGCCAGTACAGATACGCAGTATTTT
cdr3_length: 16
j_call: TRBJ2-3
v_call: TRBV6-2/TRBV6-3
clone_size: once
d_call: TRBD1

cdr3_aa: CASSLERRNNEQFF
cdr3_nt: TGTGCCAGCAGCTTAGAGCGGAGAAACAATGAGCAGTTCTTC
cdr3_length: 14
j_call: TRBJ2-1
v_call: TRBV11-2
clone_size: .
d_call: .

cdr3_aa: CASSRQGSTDTQYF
cdr3_nt: TGTGCCAGTAGTCGACAGGGAAGCACAGATACGCAGTATTTT
cdr3_length: 14
j_call: TRBJ2-3
v_call: TRBV19
clone_size: .
d_call: TRBD1

cdr3_aa: CASSPSQGAGANVLTF
cdr3_nt: TGCGCCAGCAGTCCAAGCCAGGGTGCCGGGGCCAACGTCCTGACTTTC
cdr3_length: 16
j_call: TRBJ2-6
v_call: TRBV23-1
clone_size: once
d_call: .

cdr3_aa: CASSLAPRFTDTQYF
cdr3_nt: TGTGCCAGCAGCTTAGCTCCCAGGTTCACAGATACGCAGTATTTT
cdr3_length: 15
j_call: TRBJ2-3
v_call: TRBV7-8
clone_size: .
d_call: .

cdr3_aa: CSVYLRGTLGANVLTF
cdr3_nt: TGCAGCGTATATCTGAGGGGGACCCTGGGGGCCAACGTCCTGACTTTC
cdr3_length: 16
j_call: TRBJ2-6
v_call: TRBV29-1
clone_size: .
d_call: .

cdr3_aa: CASSRGDPSTEAFF
cdr3_nt: TGTGCCAGCAGTCGCGGCGATCCCAGCACTGAAGCTTTCTTT
cdr3_length: 14
j_call: TRBJ1-1
v_call: TRBV7-9
clone_size: once
d_call: .

cdr3_aa: CASSKVLASVDNEQFF
cdr3_nt: TGTGCCAGCAGCAAAGTTCTGGCTAGCGTCGACAATGAGCAGTTCTTC
cdr3_length: 16
j_call: TRBJ2-1
v_call: TRBV21-1
clone_size: .
d_call: .

cdr3_aa: CASSLAGTSGTGELFF
cdr3_nt: TGCGCCAGCAGCTTGGCCGGGACTAGCGGCACCGGGGAGCTGTTTTTT
cdr3_length: 16
j_call: TRBJ2-2
v_call: TRBV5-1
clone_size: .
d_call: TRBD2

cdr3_aa: CATSDPPTDNEQFF
cdr3_nt: TGTGCCACCAGTGACCCTCCCACGGACAATGAGCAGTTCTTC
cdr3_length: 14
j_call: TRBJ2-1
v_call: TRBV24-1
clone_size: .
d_call: .

cdr3_aa: CAWSGDRGSSPLHF
cdr3_nt: TGTGCCTGGAGTGGGGACAGGGGTAGTTCACCCCTCCACTTT
cdr3_length: 14
j_call: TRBJ1-6
v_call: TRBV30
clone_size: once
d_call: TRBD1

cdr3_aa: CASSSPTVNTEAFF
cdr3_nt: TGTGCCAGCAGTTCACCGACAGTGAACACTGAAGCTTTCTTT
cdr3_length: 14
j_call: TRBJ1-1
v_call: TRBV28
clone_size: .
d_call: .

cdr3_aa: CASSTQVYNEQFF
cdr3_nt: TGTGCCAGTAGTACACAGGTTTACAATGAGCAGTTCTTC
cdr3_length: 13
j_call: TRBJ2-1
v_call: TRBV19
clone_size: .
d_call: .

cdr3_aa: CASTPGGGDTQYF
cdr3_nt: TGTGCCAGCACCCCCGGGGGGGGAGATACGCAGTATTTT
cdr3_length: 13
j_call: TRBJ2-3
v_call: TRBV9
clone_size: .
d_call: TRBD2

cdr3_aa: CASSLAPPGTNTGELFF
cdr3_nt: TGCGCCAGCAGCTTGGCTCCCCCGGGGACGAACACCGGGGAGCTGTTTTTT
cdr3_length: 17
j_call: TRBJ2-2
v_call: TRBV5-1
clone_size: .
d_call: .

cdr3_aa: CSVVRQGWVNEQFF
cdr3_nt: TGCAGCGTTGTTCGACAGGGGTGGGTCAATGAGCAGTTCTTC
cdr3_length: 14
j_call: TRBJ2-1
v_call: TRBV29-1
clone_size: once
d_call: TRBD1

cdr3_aa: CASSQTGGREKLFF
cdr3_nt: TGTGCCAGCAGCCAGACAGGGGGCCGGGAAAAACTGTTTTTT
cdr3_length: 14
j_call: TRBJ1-4
v_call: TRBV7-2
clone_size: .
d_call: TRBD1

cdr3_aa: CAASRERSGELFF
cdr3_nt: TGTGCCGCTTCAAGGGAGCGTTCCGGGGAGCTGTTTTTT
cdr3_length: 13
j_call: TRBJ2-2
v_call: TRBV7-6
clone_size: .
d_call: .